This paragraph reports one T cell receptor (beta chain). TCRdb re-called the 5' RACE reads through MiXCR, storing one row per CDR3 protein. The sample lists 40,000 to 60,000 distinct CDR3 sequences; around 15% were seen once. The data were taken from a study of T cells of healthy individuals. This CDR3 region has 10 residues. Germline CDR1 is MGHDK and CDR2 is SYGVNS. V lost 2 bases and J 5 bases, leaving 0 bases between the germline ends. This receptor was identified in a human donor in good health. The V call is TRBV25-1, the J call TRBJ2-5; D is uncertain. CDR3 loop: CASSEETQYF. The CDR3 DNA sequence: TGTGCCAGCAGTGAAGAGACCCAGTACTTC.